What follows are 29 T cell receptor beta chains derived from one specimen sequenced in a study of blood T cell repertoires in COVID-19. Only in-frame clones appear in the TCRdb table, and some are missing; sequencing was by immunoSEQ multiplex PCR. The sample includes roughly 200,000 clones, 80% to 90% of them seen just once. The specimen sequenced was PBMCs or T cells enriched from blood (not recorded which). The origin of the receptors is a woman aged 40 to 50 with acute COVID-19.

The V and J genes are TRBV20-1 and TRBJ2-7; 8 bases are a match to TRBD2. V shed 3 bases, J shed 2 bases, and the junction held 6 bases outside the gene matches. Per the germline V gene, CDR1 is DFQATT and CDR2 is SNEGSKA (reference sequence). The CDR3 loop spans 14 amino acids. The CDR3: CSASGTGRAYEQYF. The CDR3 DNA reads TGCAGTGCTAGTGGGACCGGGAGGGCCTACGAGCAGTACTTC.

This chain uses TRBV6-5 with TRBJ2-5, with 7 bases aligning to TRBD2. The germline V gene has CDR1 MNHEY and CDR2 SVGAGI. The CDR3 contains 15 residues. Trimming removed 6 bases from V and 0 bases from J; junction bases left unmatched: 7. CDR3 in DNA: TGTGCCAGCAGCCGCCGGACTAGGAACCAAGAGACCCAGTACTTC. Translated, it gives CASSRRTRNQETQYF.

V and J are TRBV5-1 and TRBJ1-1; 7 nucleotides match TRBD1. With V trimmed by 2 bases and J by 3 bases, 7 bases remained unmatched. Germline CDR1 reads SGHRS; CDR2 reads YFSETQ. The CDR3 is 15 residues long. The CDR3 here is CASSLVTGAYTEAFF. The DNA of the CDR3 is TGCGCCAGCAGCTTAGTTACAGGGGCCTACACTGAAGCTTTCTTT.

This chain links TRBV7-9 with TRBJ1-4; D call uncertain. The CDR3 is 14 amino acids. Germline V gene data show CDR1 as SEHNR and CDR2 as FQNEAQ (reference sequence). V was trimmed by 5 bases and J by 7 bases, leaving 14 bases between them. CDR3 region: CASSPTLGGEKLFF. The CDR3 coding sequence is TGTGCCAGCAGCCCCACCCTTGGCGGTGAAAAACTGTTTTTT.

This chain joins TRBV4-3 and TRBJ2-2; 7 nucleotides agree with TRBD1. This CDR3 contains 15 residues. Germline loops: CDR1 LGHNA, CDR2 YSLEER. After removal of 1 base from V and 4 bases from J, the junction contained 3 bases not matched to a gene. CDR3 coding DNA: TGCGCCAGCAGCCAAGTACAGGGGCCCACCGGGGAGCTGTTTTTT. It encodes CASSQVQGPTGELFF.

This clone has only one observation. The genes are TRBV18 and TRBJ2-2; D not certain. Trimming stripped 6 bases from V and 1 base from J, with 15 bases between. The CDR3 spans 16 residues. Germline lookup yields CDR1 KGHSH and CDR2 LQKENI. CDR3 sequence reads: CASSRSLMRNTGELFF. CDR3 DNA sequence: TGTGCCAGCTCCCGGTCTCTGATGAGGAACACCGGGGAGCTGTTTTTT.

The rearrangement uses TRBV21-1 and TRBJ2-5; the table assigns TRBD2, which was not confirmed against the DNA. TRBV21-1 is annotated as a pseudogene. This CDR3 has 15 amino acids. CDR3 bases: TGTGCCAGCAGCAAAAATACGGCGGGAAGGGAGACCCAGTACTTC. This translates into CASSKNTAGRETQYF.

The V and J genes are TRBV5-1 and TRBJ2-7; D is possibly TRBD2 (6 bases). This CDR3 spans 14 amino acids. V was trimmed by 4 bases and J by 0 bases, leaving 11 bases between them. Germline V gene sequence: CDR1 SGHRS, CDR2 YFSETQ. CDR3 protein: CASSMTTSSYEQYF. The CDR3 bases are TGCGCCAGCAGCATGACGACTAGCTCCTACGAGCAGTACTTC.

The chain has TRBV4-1 and TRBJ1-4; 9 bases align to TRBD1. CDR3 length: 15 amino acids. The germline V gene encodes CDR1 MGHRA and CDR2 YSYEKL. V lost 1 base and J lost 4; bases outside the gene matches: 1. The CDR3 spells CASSQGGQGNEKLFF. CDR3 sequence (DNA): TGCGCCAGCAGCCAAGGGGGACAGGGTAATGAAAAACTGTTTTTT.

This clone was seen a few times. The J gene is TRBJ2-7, the V gene TRBV6-2 or TRBV6-3; TRBD2 agrees at 7 bases. The CDR3 runs to 15 residues. J gave up 1 base and V 2 bases, and 5 bases lay outside the gene matches. Germline V gene sequence: CDR1 MNHEY, CDR2 SVGEGT. The CDR3 is CASSYRSGESYEQYF. The DNA for the CDR3 is TGTGCCAGCAGTTACCGGAGCGGGGAATCCTACGAGCAGTACTTC.

J is TRBJ2-7 and V is TRBV15, with 12 bases that match TRBD1. V shed 2 bases, J shed 4 bases, and the junction held 6 bases outside the gene matches. The CDR3 totals 16 residues. The germline CDR1 and CDR2 sequences are LNHNV and YYDKDF (reference sequence). CDR3 sequence reads: CATSRSGTGGLYEQYF. CDR3 sequence (DNA): TGTGCCACCAGCAGATCGGGGACAGGGGGCTTGTACGAGCAGTACTTC.

The chain joins TRBV18 to TRBJ2-5, with TRBD1 identical over 7 bases. The germline CDR1 and CDR2 sequences are KGHSH and LQKENI. The J segment lost 2 bases and the V segment lost 4 bases, leaving 1 base of the junction unmatched. This CDR3 has 13 residues. The CDR3 loop reads CASSRGQQETQYF. The CDR3 DNA follows: TGTGCCAGCTCACGGGGACAGCAAGAGACCCAGTACTTC.

The rearrangement joins TRBV7-9 to TRBJ1-6; tentatively, D is TRBD1 (5 bases). Per germline, CDR1 SEHNR and CDR2 FQNEAQ (reference sequence). Trimming left V 5 bases short and J 4 bases short, with 9 bases between. The CDR3 totals 14 residues. The CDR3 reads CASSPDIYNSPLHF. In DNA, the CDR3 is TGTGCCAGCAGCCCGGACATATATAATTCACCCCTCCACTTT.

This rearrangement joins TRBV7-8 to TRBJ2-5, with D possibly TRBD1 on 6 matching bases. The CDR3 consists of 14 residues. The V end was cut by 1 base, the J end by 5 bases, with 11 bases between. Germline-derived CDR1 and CDR2 are SGHVS and FQNEAQ. The CDR3 DNA is TGTGCCAGCAGCTTAGGATCAGGGGCGGAGACCCAGTACTTC. This encodes CASSLGSGAETQYF.

This rearrangement joins TRBV3-1 (or the pseudogene TRBV3-2) to TRBJ2-7; the match to TRBD1 covers 8 bases. Trimming cost V 5 bases and J 2 bases; bases outside gene matches: 11. Germline V gene lookup returns CDR1 LGHDT and CDR2 YNNKEL (reference sequence). CDR3 size: 16 residues. CDR3 amino acids: CASSKNRQGPPYEQYF. In DNA form, the CDR3 reads TGTGCCAGCAGCAAGAATAGACAGGGGCCCCCCTACGAGCAGTACTTC.

The chain couples TRBV3-1 (or the pseudogene TRBV3-2) to TRBJ2-1; the D is unclear. Trimming shortened V by 4 bases and J by 13 bases, and 14 bases separated the two germline ends. Germline loops: CDR1 LGHDT, CDR2 YNNKEL (reference sequence). This CDR3 has 12 residues. The CDR3 DNA is TGTGCCAGCAGCCCCCAGGTGGGTCGTCAGTTCTTC. Translated: CASSPQVGRQFF.

The chain uses TRBV10-3 and TRBJ1-3; D gene ambiguous. V was pared by 6 bases and J by 1 base, with 13 bases between. Germline values: CDR1 ENHRY, CDR2 SYGVKD. This CDR3 contains 15 residues. CDR3 sequence: CAIRKDAGSGNTIYF. CDR3 bases: TGTGCCATCAGAAAGGACGCGGGGTCTGGAAACACCATATATTTT.

This CDR3 reads CASSSQPLVLETQYF. CDR3 sequence (DNA): TGTGCCAGCAGCTCCCAGCCACTAGTGTTAGAGACCCAGTACTTC. V and J are TRBV7-6 and TRBJ2-5; weak D call: TRBD2 (5 bases). The CDR3 sequence is 15 residues long. The germline V gene has CDR1 SGHVS and CDR2 FNYEAQ. Trimming pared 4 bases from V and 4 bases from J, leaving 16 bases between.

The rearrangement joins TRBV3-1 (or the pseudogene TRBV3-2) to TRBJ1-4; D possibly corresponds to TRBD1 (5 bases). Per the germline V gene, CDR1 is LGHDT and CDR2 is YNNKEL (reference sequence). CDR3 length: 16 residues. Trimming removed 4 bases from V and 8 bases from J, with 20 bases in between. CDR3 coding DNA: TGTGCCAGCAGCCGCGTACCTGGGGGGTCTGGGGAAAAACTGTTTTTT. Translation gives CASSRVPGGSGEKLFF.

This clone was recorded once. The genes are TRBV2 and TRBJ2-1; 7 nucleotides agree with TRBD1. With 3 bases clipped from V and 9 bases from J, the junction kept 8 bases outside the gene matches. The CDR3 runs 14 residues. The germline V gene encodes CDR1 SNHLY and CDR2 FYNNEI. The CDR3 region has the DNA TGTGCCAGCAGTGAGTCAGAGGGGGCTGCTGAGCAGTTCTTC. Amino acids: CASSESEGAAEQFF.

The chain combines TRBV7-2 with TRBJ2-7; unclear D gene. CDR1 and CDR2 from the germline V gene are SGHTA and FQGNSA. The CDR3 runs 11 residues. Trimming pared 0 bases from V and 8 bases from J, leaving 5 bases between. This CDR3 reads CASSLAGQQYF. The CDR3 DNA is TGTGCCAGCAGCTTAGCGGGCCAGCAGTACTTC.

The chain links TRBV4-1 to TRBJ2-5; a weak D match, TRBD2 (7 bases). The CDR3 contains 15 residues. The V end was cut by 1 base, the J end by 5 bases, with 14 bases between. CDR1 and CDR2 from the germline V gene are MGHRA and YSYEKL. This chain's CDR3 is CASSQATGGLETQYF. CDR3 in DNA: TGCGCCAGCAGCCAAGCCACCGGGGGGCTGGAGACCCAGTACTTC.

V gene TRBV5-5 combines with J gene TRBJ2-7, with D possibly TRBD1 on 5 matching bases. The CDR3 sequence is 13 residues long. V was shortened by 0 bases and J by 5 bases, with 9 bases between the two germline ends. Germline V gene data show CDR1 as SGHKS and CDR2 as YYEKEE (reference sequence). CDR3 nucleotide sequence: TGTGCCAGCAGCTTGGCAGGGATCAACGAGCAGTACTTC. Its translation: CASSLAGINEQYF.

This chain joins TRBV27 and TRBJ1-4; 10 bases map to TRBD1. The CDR3 contains 19 residues. From germline, CDR1 is MNHEY and CDR2 SMNVEV (reference sequence). V lost 5 bases to trimming and J lost 1 base; unmatched junction nucleotides: 13. CDR3 coding DNA: TGTGCCAGCAGTCCCCGGCGGACAGGGGGAAGATTAACTAATGAAAAACTGTTTTTT. Translation: CASSPRRTGGRLTNEKLFF.

The chain links TRBV30 to TRBJ1-2; 8 bases agree with TRBD1. Germline V gives CDR1 GTSNPN, CDR2 SVGIG (reference sequence). The CDR3 length is 13 residues. The V and J ends lost 2 bases and 8 bases, in that order; junction bases with no gene match: 7. The CDR3 reads CAWSSDRGSGYTF. Here the CDR3 DNA reads TGTGCCTGGAGTTCCGACAGGGGAAGCGGCTACACCTTC.

The chain is built from TRBV14 and TRBJ1-2; 8 bases map to TRBD1. The CDR3 is made up of 17 amino acids. The trim removed 7 bases at V and 0 bases at J, leaving 13 bases unmatched. Germline CDR1 reads SGHDN; CDR2 reads FVKESK. The CDR3 is CASIKGDTGGPNYGYTF. The CDR3 bases are TGTGCCAGCATCAAAGGGGATACAGGGGGACCTAACTATGGCTACACCTTC. Using reference TRBV14 and TRBJ1-2 for the parts outside the CDR3, the full variable domain is EAGVTQFPSHSVIEKGQTVTLRCDPISGHDNLYWYRRVMGKEIKFLLHFVKESKQDESGMPNNRFLAERTGGTYSTLKVQPAELEDSGVYFCASIKGDTGGPNYGYTFGSGTRLTVV.

This clone was detected once. The J gene is TRBJ1-2, the V gene TRBV27; the match to TRBD1 covers 9 bases. V was clipped by 4 bases and J by 3 bases; unmatched bases: 9. This CDR3 region has 16 residues. Germline lookup yields CDR1 MNHEY and CDR2 SMNVEV (reference sequence). In nucleotides, the CDR3 is TGTGCCAGCAGTTCCCCCTGGACAGGGGACGACTATGGCTACACCTTC. Residues: CASSSPWTGDDYGYTF.

The chain joins TRBV3-1 (or the pseudogene TRBV3-2) to TRBJ2-7; D not resolved. The V end was cut by 4 bases, the J end by 2 bases, with 15 bases between. The CDR3 totals 15 residues. Germline V gene data show CDR1 as LGHDT and CDR2 as YNNKEL (reference sequence). The CDR3 bases are TGTGCCAGCAGCCCCGAGGTCCTCCCCACCTACGAGCAGTACTTC. It codes for CASSPEVLPTYEQYF.

This CDR3 reads CASSLSFGGVTEAFF. CDR3 bases: TGCGCCAGCAGCTTAAGTTTCGGAGGGGTCACTGAAGCTTTCTTT. This chain links TRBV5-1 with TRBJ1-1, with a tentative D call TRBD1 (5 bases). Trimming shortened V by 2 bases and J by 4 bases, and 15 bases separated the two germline ends. The V gene's germline CDR1 is SGHRS and CDR2 YFSETQ. This CDR3 has 15 residues. Combining the CDR3 with reference TRBV5-1 and TRBJ1-1 gives the whole variable domain KAGVTQTPRYLIKTRGQQVTLSCSPISGHRSVSWYQQTPGQGLQFLFEYFSETQRNKGNFPGRFSGRQFSNSRSEMNVSTLELGDSALYLCASSLSFGGVTEAFFGQGTRLTVV.